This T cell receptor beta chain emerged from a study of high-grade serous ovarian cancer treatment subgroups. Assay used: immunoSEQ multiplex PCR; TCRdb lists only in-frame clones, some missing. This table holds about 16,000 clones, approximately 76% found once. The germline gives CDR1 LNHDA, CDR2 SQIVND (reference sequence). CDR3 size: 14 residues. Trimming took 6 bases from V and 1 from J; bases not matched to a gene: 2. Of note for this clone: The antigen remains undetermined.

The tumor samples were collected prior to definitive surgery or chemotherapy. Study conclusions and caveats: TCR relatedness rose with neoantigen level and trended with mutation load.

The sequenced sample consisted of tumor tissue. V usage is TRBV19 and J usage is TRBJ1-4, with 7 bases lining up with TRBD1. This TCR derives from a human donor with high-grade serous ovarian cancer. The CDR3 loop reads CASRGQKTNEKLFF. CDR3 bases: TGTGCCAGTAGGGGACAGAAAACTAATGAAAAACTGTTTTTT.